This T cell receptor (beta chain) originates from a study of OX40 agonist ivuxolimab in advanced cancers. Background on the study: Partial responses occurred in Three dose-escalation patients, one with hepatocellular carcinoma and two with cutaneous melanoma. Whole-study findings and limits: At 0.1 to 3.0 mg/kg and by week 6, CD4+ and CD8+ T cells in the blood had expanded clonally.

Comment on this clone: The antigen is not known.

Repertoires were generated with immunoSEQ multiplex PCR, while TCRdb's copy carries only in-frame clones and drops some. The data contain tens of thousands of clones, approximately 84% of them singletons. In germline, CDR1 is SGHAT, CDR2 FQDESV (reference sequence). J was trimmed by 3 bases and V by 8 bases; bases with no gene match: 10. This CDR3 has 15 amino acids. The receptor was derived from an adult with an advanced solid tumor such as melanoma, head and neck, liver or kidney cancer. This chain uses TRBV11-1 with TRBJ2-1, with 7 bases identical to TRBD1. This material consisted of CD4+ or CD8+ T cells sorted from blood, taken in a trial of the OX40 agonist ivuxolimab. The CDR3 sequence: CASSYIGDSYNEQFF. The DNA of the CDR3 is TGTGCCAGCTCCTATATAGGGGACAGCTACAATGAGCAGTTCTTC.